A selection of T cell receptor beta chains follows, all from one sample in a study of identical twins. TCRdb reprocessed the 5' RACE reads via MiXCR and lists one record per CDR3 protein. The sample carries 1.5 million or so distinct CDR3 sequences, 25% to 35% recorded once. Sequencing was done on a sample of cord blood. The receptors shown here come from a newborn girl in good health. Each CDR3 is given with its conserved first and last residue. A D gene is named only where the DNA matches it firmly. A clone size is listed for some rows: how often the clone was seen (once, few, many), or a class if it is expanded.

clone_size d_call j_call v_call cdr3_aa cdr3_nt
few TRBD1 TRBJ1-4 TRBV11-2 CASSFMGQGNEKLFF TGTGCCAGCAGCTTTATGGGACAGGGTAATGAAAAACTGTTTTTT
many TRBD2 TRBJ2-3 TRBV20-1 CSAGTRADTQYF TGCAGTGCAGGGACTAGGGCAGATACGCAGTATTTT
. TRBD2 TRBJ2-1 TRBV7-9 CAGSLVAGGVNEQFF TGTGCCGGCAGCTTAGTGGCGGGAGGGGTCAATGAGCAGTTCTTC
many . TRBJ1-2 TRBV27 CASSLSRRDYGYTF TGTGCCAGCAGTTTATCGAGAAGGGATTATGGCTACACCTTC
few . TRBJ2-3 TRBV19 CASSRQAYTDTQYF TGTGCCAGTAGTAGACAGGCTTACACAGATACGCAGTATTTT
few . TRBJ1-2 TRBV12-3/TRBV12-4 CASSESTDRKGYTF TGTGCCAGCAGTGAATCGACAGATCGGAAAGGCTACACCTTC
. . TRBJ2-2 TRBV24-1 CATSHREAGTGELFF TGTGCCACCAGCCACAGGGAGGCGGGCACCGGGGAGCTGTTTTTT
once . TRBJ2-7 TRBV11-2 CASSLDLGVSYEQYF TGTGCCAGCAGCTTAGACCTCGGGGTATCCTACGAGCAGTACTTC
. TRBD2 TRBJ2-7 TRBV20-1 CSARGGGFSYEQYF TGCAGTGCTAGAGGGGGAGGGTTCTCCTACGAGCAGTACTTC
once TRBD1 TRBJ2-7 TRBV6-1 CASRRDRNYEQYF TGTGCCAGCAGGAGGGACAGGAACTACGAGCAGTACTTC
. TRBD2 TRBJ2-1 TRBV3-1 CASSRVSGTSGRGEQFF TGTGCCAGCAGCCGCGTATCCGGGACTAGCGGGAGGGGGGAGCAGTTCTTC
. TRBD2 TRBJ2-7 TRBV5-4 CASSLLSIKTSGRKSYEQYF TGTGCCAGCAGCTTGTTATCAATTAAGACTAGCGGGAGGAAGTCCTACGAGCAGTACTTC
. . TRBJ1-2 TRBV4-2 CASSQVVREGYGYTF TGTGCCAGCAGCCAAGTGGTCAGGGAGGGCTATGGCTACACCTTC
few TRBD2 TRBJ2-4 TRBV4-2 CTSSQDREGWGRQPKNIQYF TGTACCAGCAGCCAAGATCGGGAGGGTTGGGGACGTCAGCCCAAAAACATTCAGTACTTC
. TRBD2 TRBJ2-7 TRBV28 CASSPLAGGPSYEQYF TGTGCCAGCAGTCCACTAGCGGGAGGGCCCTCCTACGAGCAGTACTTC
few . TRBJ1-2 TRBV4-2 CASSQDPSIYGYTF TGTGCCAGCAGCCAAGACCCCTCTATTTATGGCTACACCTTC
. TRBD1 TRBJ2-7 TRBV28 CASWGQGTSYEQYF TGTGCCAGCTGGGGACAGGGGACCTCCTACGAGCAGTACTTC
few TRBD1 TRBJ1-4 TRBV4-1 CASSHRGVKEKLFF TGCGCCAGCAGCCACAGGGGGGTTAAAGAAAAACTGTTTTTT
. . TRBJ2-6 TRBV10-3 CAMAGSGANVLTF TGTGCCATGGCAGGCTCTGGGGCCAACGTCCTGACTTTC
few TRBD2 TRBJ2-5 TRBV6-1 CAGRLALQETQYF TGTGCCGGAAGACTAGCCCTCCAAGAGACCCAGTACTTC
few . TRBJ2-3 TRBV28 CASRLFPTDTQYF TGTGCCAGCAGACTATTTCCCACAGATACGCAGTATTTT
few . TRBJ2-7 TRBV10-1 CASSENSGMEQYF TGCGCCAGCAGTGAAAATTCAGGGATGGAGCAGTACTTC
. . TRBJ1-2 TRBV18 CASSPGTTGYTF TGTGCCAGCTCACCTGGGACCACCGGCTACACCTTC
. . TRBJ2-1 TRBV5-1 CASSSATGNEQFF TGCGCCAGCAGCTCCGCAACAGGGAATGAGCAGTTCTTC
. TRBD2 TRBJ2-4 TRBV29-1 CSVEGLSVASGGALAKNIQYF TGCAGCGTTGAAGGGCTGAGTGTAGCTAGCGGGGGGGCCCTAGCCAAAAACATTCAGTACTTC
. . TRBJ1-5 TRBV10-3 CAVGQPHSNQPQHF TGTGCCGTCGGACAGCCCCATAGCAATCAGCCCCAGCATTTT
. TRBD1 TRBJ2-5 TRBV4-2 CASSQRQGIGETQYF TGTGCCAGCAGCCAGAGACAGGGGATAGGGGAGACCCAGTACTTC
. . TRBJ1-4 TRBV20-1 CSARAPAEKLFF TGCAGTGCTAGAGCCCCAGCAGAAAAACTGTTTTTT
. TRBD2 TRBJ2-4 TRBV12-3/TRBV12-4 CAGSFGLAGGLAKNIQYF TGTGCCGGCAGTTTCGGGCTAGCGGGGGGACTAGCCAAAAACATTCAGTACTTC
. . TRBJ2-2 TRBV4-1 CASSQQTIPPGKRTGELFF TGCGCCAGCAGCCAACAAACTATTCCTCCAGGGAAAAGGACCGGGGAGCTGTTTTTT
few . TRBJ2-7 TRBV10-3 CAISESVGYNEQYF TGTGCCATCAGTGAGTCAGTGGGTTACAATGAGCAGTACTTC
once . TRBJ2-4 TRBV6-2/TRBV6-3 CASSYFVAKNIQYF TGTGCCAGCAGTTACTTTGTAGCCAAAAACATTCAGTACTTC
. TRBD2 TRBJ2-5 TRBV4-2 CAGSQDPAGALETQYF TGTGCCGGCAGCCAAGATCCAGCGGGAGCGCTTGAGACCCAGTACTTC
. . TRBJ1-4 TRBV28 CASSLGRGYEKLFF TGTGCCAGCAGTTTAGGCAGGGGATATGAAAAACTGTTTTTT
few TRBD2 TRBJ2-1 TRBV6-2/TRBV6-3 CATLGTSGNEQFF TGTGCCACCCTGGGGACTAGCGGCAATGAGCAGTTCTTC
few . TRBJ1-5 TRBV3-1 CASSPTVGTQPQHF TGTGCCAGCAGCCCAACAGTAGGGACTCAGCCCCAGCATTTT
few . TRBJ2-7 TRBV11-2 CASRTTVSYEQYF TGTGCCAGCAGAACGACCGTCTCCTACGAGCAGTACTTC
few . TRBJ1-4 TRBV19 CASTGRDTPNEKLFF TGTGCCAGTACCGGCCGGGACACCCCTAATGAAAAACTGTTTTTT
once . TRBJ1-2 TRBV5-8 CASSLRPARGPNYGYTF TGTGCCAGCAGCTTGAGGCCCGCTCGAGGTCCTAACTATGGCTACACCTTC
. TRBD2 TRBJ2-5 TRBV20-1 CSARDGTSGADEQYF TGCAGTGCTAGAGATGGGACTAGCGGGGCCGATGAGCAGTACTTC
. . TRBJ2-5 TRBV20-1 CSARGAWETQYF TGCAGTGCTCGGGGGGCTTGGGAGACCCAGTACTTC
. . TRBJ1-5 TRBV20-1 CSANRPSYSNQPQHF TGCAGTGCTAATCGTCCCTCATATAGCAATCAGCCCCAGCATTTT
few . TRBJ2-7 TRBV2 CASKPGPSSYEQYF TGTGCCAGCAAACCAGGACCCAGCTCCTACGAGCAGTACTTC
. TRBD2 TRBJ2-1 TRBV12-3/TRBV12-4 CASSLDLAGGSYNEQFF TGTGCCAGCAGTTTAGATTTAGCGGGAGGCTCCTACAATGAGCAGTTCTTC
. . TRBJ1-1 TRBV3-1 CASSLAPGTHTEAFF TGTGCCAGCAGCCTAGCCCCCGGGACACACACTGAAGCTTTCTTT
. TRBD2 TRBJ2-5 TRBV5-1 CASSLGTTSGYQETQYF TGCGCCAGCAGCTTGGGGACTACTAGCGGGTACCAAGAGACCCAGTACTTC
. . TRBJ1-2 TRBV15 CATSRDRRSNYGYTF TGTGCCACCAGCAGAGATCGTAGGTCAAACTATGGCTACACCTTC
. . TRBJ1-4 TRBV4-1 CASSQPHGSPRPPREKLFF TGCGCCAGCAGCCAACCGCACGGAAGCCCCAGGCCACCACGAGAAAAACTGTTTTTT
. TRBD2 TRBJ2-1 TRBV20-1 CSARLGLAVSSYNEQFF TGCAGTGCTAGACTCGGACTAGCTGTTAGCTCCTACAATGAGCAGTTCTTC
. . TRBJ2-7 TRBV4-1 CASSQVGLRGEQYF TGCGCCAGCAGCCAAGTCGGGCTTAGGGGCGAGCAGTACTTC
. . TRBJ2-2 TRBV6-2/TRBV6-3 CASSLDRRYTGELFF TGTGCCAGCAGCCTCGACAGACGCTACACCGGGGAGCTGTTTTTT
few . TRBJ2-3 TRBV15 CATSRVGEITDTQYF TGTGCCACCAGCAGAGTGGGGGAGATCACAGATACGCAGTATTTT
. TRBD1 TRBJ1-6 TRBV12-3/TRBV12-4 CASRPRDRGQFNSPLHF TGTGCCAGCAGGCCCCGGGACAGGGGGCAGTTTAATTCACCCCTCCACTTT